The rows below give T cell receptor beta chains drawn from one sample of a study of response to subunit inactivated influenza vaccine. MiXCR, run by TCRdb on the RT-PCR reads, gives a single entry per CDR3 protein. The table has about 700,000 distinct CDR3 sequences, around 13% seen once. The sequencing here drew on PBMCs from blood, taken roughly 2 weeks before vaccination. Receptors originate from a man in his fifties who received an inactivated influenza vaccine. Each CDR3 is given with its conserved first and last residue. The D gene is left open where the match is weak. Not all rows give a size; the values are once, few, many and, for expanded clones, a class.

D: TRBD1
V: TRBV27
size: -
J: TRBJ1-5
DNA: TGTGCCAGCAGGAAAGGACAGGGCAATCAGCCCCAGCATTTT
CDR3: CASRKGQGNQPQHF

D: -
V: TRBV6-1
size: many
J: TRBJ2-3
DNA: TGTGCCAGCCTTACCCGGAACCCGACCACAGATACGCAGTATTTT
CDR3: CASLTRNPTTDTQYF

D: TRBD1
V: TRBV5-1
size: few
J: TRBJ2-2
DNA: TGCGCCAGCAGTTCACAGGGGATCGGCACCGGGGAGCTGTTTTTT
CDR3: CASSSQGIGTGELFF

D: -
V: TRBV12-3/TRBV12-4
size: -
J: TRBJ2-5
DNA: TGTGCCAGCAGTTTATGGAAACAAGAGACCCAGTACTTC
CDR3: CASSLWKQETQYF

D: -
V: TRBV28
size: few
J: TRBJ2-5
DNA: TGTGCCAGCAGGTTGGGGGAGCGGTTACAAGAGACCCAGTACTTC
CDR3: CASRLGERLQETQYF

D: -
V: TRBV4-1
size: few
J: TRBJ1-2
DNA: TGCGCCAGCAGCCAAAGTCGGCCGGGTGTTGACGGCTACACCTTC
CDR3: CASSQSRPGVDGYTF

D: -
V: TRBV6-1
size: -
J: TRBJ2-7
DNA: TGTGCCAGCAGAATAGGACCCACCGTCGTCTACGAGCAGTACTTC
CDR3: CASRIGPTVVYEQYF

D: TRBD2
V: TRBV20-1
size: -
J: TRBJ2-7
DNA: TGCAGTGCTAGTCTGCGGGAGGGCTCATACGAGCAGTACTTC
CDR3: CSASLREGSYEQYF

D: TRBD1
V: TRBV20-1
size: -
J: TRBJ1-6
DNA: TGCAGTGCTAGTAAGGGGGCCAATAATTCACCCCTCCACTTT
CDR3: CSASKGANNSPLHF

D: -
V: TRBV6-2/TRBV6-3
size: -
J: TRBJ2-5
DNA: TGTGCCAGCAGTTACGTGGGACTCCAAGAGACCCAGTACTTC
CDR3: CASSYVGLQETQYF

D: -
V: TRBV5-5
size: few
J: TRBJ2-7
DNA: TGTGCCAGCAGCTTGAAGAGTCGGCTAGCAGACTACGAGCAGTACTTC
CDR3: CASSLKSRLADYEQYF

D: TRBD2
V: TRBV3-1
size: few
J: TRBJ2-7
DNA: TGTGCCAGCAGCTGGAGGACTAGCGGGGGGGCAGGGGAGCAGTACTTC
CDR3: CASSWRTSGGAGEQYF

D: TRBD2
V: TRBV27
size: few
J: TRBJ2-4
DNA: TGTGCCAGCAGTTTATCCGGACTAGCGGGAGAAAACATTCAGTACTTC
CDR3: CASSLSGLAGENIQYF

D: -
V: TRBV10-3
size: -
J: TRBJ1-5
DNA: TGTGCCATCAGTGATGGAGGGTTTGGCAATCAGCCCCAGCATTTT
CDR3: CAISDGGFGNQPQHF

D: TRBD1
V: TRBV6-5
size: once
J: TRBJ2-3
DNA: TGTGCCAGCAGTTACGCGGGACAGGGGGCCGCAGATACGCAGTATTTT
CDR3: CASSYAGQGAADTQYF

D: TRBD1
V: TRBV6-6
size: few
J: TRBJ1-2
DNA: TGTGCCGGAACCAAGACAGGGGGCGTAGGCTACACCTTC
CDR3: CAGTKTGGVGYTF

D: TRBD2
V: TRBV6-5
size: -
J: TRBJ2-7
DNA: TGTGCCAGCAGTTACTCGCTAGCGGGAGGGCCGTACGAGCAGTACTTC
CDR3: CASSYSLAGGPYEQYF

D: -
V: TRBV28
size: -
J: TRBJ2-1
DNA: TGTGCCAGCAAGCCCCCCATCCGCGCGAATGAGCAGTTCTTC
CDR3: CASKPPIRANEQFF

D: TRBD2
V: TRBV2
size: many
J: TRBJ2-1
DNA: TGTGCCAGCAGTGTACTTAGCGGGACCTACAATGAGCAGTTCTTC
CDR3: CASSVLSGTYNEQFF

D: TRBD1
V: TRBV12-3/TRBV12-4
size: many
J: TRBJ1-2
DNA: TGTGCCAGCAGTGACGACAGGGTTTTTGCTGCAATGGACCTTAACTATGGCTACACCTTC
CDR3: CASSDDRVFAAMDLNYGYTF

D: TRBD2
V: TRBV28
size: few
J: TRBJ2-3
DNA: TGTGCCAGCAGTTTCTATGGACGGGAGGAGGTTACAGATACGCAGTATTTT
CDR3: CASSFYGREEVTDTQYF

D: TRBD2
V: TRBV7-2
size: -
J: TRBJ2-3
DNA: TGTGCCAGCAGCCTTATGGGCGGGGGTAGCACAGATACGCAGTATTTT
CDR3: CASSLMGGGSTDTQYF

D: -
V: TRBV28
size: -
J: TRBJ2-7
DNA: TGTGCCAGCACCATTGGGACACGGGCTCCCTACGAGCAGTACTTC
CDR3: CASTIGTRAPYEQYF

D: -
V: TRBV27
size: -
J: TRBJ1-3
DNA: TGTGCCAGCAGTTCCGAGGGAAGGAACACCATATATTTT
CDR3: CASSSEGRNTIYF

D: -
V: TRBV12-3/TRBV12-4
size: few
J: TRBJ1-5
DNA: TGTGCCAGCAGTGCGGTGGGGAATCAGCCCCAGCATTTT
CDR3: CASSAVGNQPQHF

D: TRBD2
V: TRBV7-4
size: -
J: TRBJ2-7
DNA: TGTGCCAGCAGCCCACGACGACTAGCGAGCTCCTACGAGCAGTACTTC
CDR3: CASSPRRLASSYEQYF

D: -
V: TRBV6-5
size: many
J: TRBJ1-1
DNA: TGTGCCAGCAGTTGGGGCAGGGATCACACTGAAGCTTTCTTT
CDR3: CASSWGRDHTEAFF

D: -
V: TRBV12-3/TRBV12-4
size: few
J: TRBJ2-7
DNA: TGTGCCAGCAGTTTAGGGGGTGGCTCCGAGCAGTACTTC
CDR3: CASSLGGGSEQYF

D: TRBD1
V: TRBV3-1
size: -
J: TRBJ2-4
DNA: TGTGCCAGCAGGGGGACAGGGGACATTCAGTACTTC
CDR3: CASRGTGDIQYF

D: TRBD1
V: TRBV7-9
size: -
J: TRBJ2-5
DNA: TGTGCCAGCAGCTTAGCGGGACAGGTTGTGGAGACCCAGTACTTC
CDR3: CASSLAGQVVETQYF

D: TRBD1
V: TRBV28
size: few
J: TRBJ2-7
DNA: TGTGCCAGCACCGATTCCCCGGGACAGGGGAATGACGAGCAGTACTTC
CDR3: CASTDSPGQGNDEQYF

D: -
V: TRBV9
size: few
J: TRBJ2-7
DNA: TGTGCCAGCAGCGTCGTAGCAGGGGGGTCGACCTACGAGCAGTACTTC
CDR3: CASSVVAGGSTYEQYF

D: -
V: TRBV25-1
size: -
J: TRBJ2-7
DNA: TGTGCCAGCAGTGATCCTAGCCTGCGCTCCTACGAGCAGTACTTC
CDR3: CASSDPSLRSYEQYF

D: -
V: TRBV20-1
size: few
J: TRBJ1-5
DNA: TGCAGTGCTACGCAGGGCACCACTCAGCCCCAGCATTTT
CDR3: CSATQGTTQPQHF

D: TRBD1
V: TRBV12-3/TRBV12-4
size: -
J: TRBJ2-7
DNA: TGTGCCAGCAGTTTAGCGTGGGACAGGGGGCTTGGCGAGCAGTACTTC
CDR3: CASSLAWDRGLGEQYF

D: -
V: TRBV20-1
size: once
J: TRBJ2-5
DNA: TGCAGTGCTAGAAAGGGCCTAGCAGAGACCCAGTACTTC
CDR3: CSARKGLAETQYF

D: TRBD2
V: TRBV11-1
size: few
J: TRBJ2-1
DNA: TGTGCCAGCAGCTTAGTAGGGGCCGGGACTAGCGGGAGGCATGAGCAGTTCTTC
CDR3: CASSLVGAGTSGRHEQFF

D: -
V: TRBV11-2
size: few
J: TRBJ2-2
DNA: TGTGCCAGCAGCCTAAGGGGGGCCATCACCGGGGAGCTGTTTTTT
CDR3: CASSLRGAITGELFF

D: -
V: TRBV10-2
size: many
J: TRBJ1-6
DNA: TGCGCCAGCAGTGCCAGGAGTAATTCACCCCTCCACTTT
CDR3: CASSARSNSPLHF

D: TRBD2
V: TRBV20-1
size: few
J: TRBJ2-3
DNA: TGCAGTGCTAGAGATGGTCTCCGGGGGGGCACAGATACGCAGTATTTT
CDR3: CSARDGLRGGTDTQYF

D: TRBD2
V: TRBV6-2/TRBV6-3
size: few
J: TRBJ2-1
DNA: TGTGCCAGCAGTTTCAACCAACTAGCGGGAGTCGACAATGAGCAGTTCTTC
CDR3: CASSFNQLAGVDNEQFF

D: -
V: TRBV27
size: -
J: TRBJ2-1
DNA: TGTGCCAGCAGTTTGACTAGGCTCTACGACAATGAGCAGTTCTTC
CDR3: CASSLTRLYDNEQFF

D: TRBD1
V: TRBV7-9
size: few
J: TRBJ1-5
DNA: TGTGCCAGCAGCTTCGGACAGGGTGAGCCCCAGCATTTT
CDR3: CASSFGQGEPQHF

D: -
V: TRBV30
size: -
J: TRBJ2-7
DNA: TGTGCCCTACCTCGCACGCCTTACGAGCAGTACTTC
CDR3: CALPRTPYEQYF

D: -
V: TRBV10-3
size: -
J: TRBJ2-5
DNA: TGTGCCATCAGAAGGCAAGAGACCCAGTACTTC
CDR3: CAIRRQETQYF

D: TRBD1
V: TRBV11-2
size: few
J: TRBJ2-1
DNA: TGTGCCAGCAGCTTGGGGACAGGGGTGGGCAATGAGCAGTTCTTC
CDR3: CASSLGTGVGNEQFF

D: -
V: TRBV7-2
size: -
J: TRBJ2-5
DNA: TGTGCCAGCAGCTATCGAAGGGAAGAGACCCAGTACTTC
CDR3: CASSYRREETQYF

D: -
V: TRBV18
size: -
J: TRBJ2-1
DNA: TGTGCCAGCTCACCCTCCGTCACCAACAATGAGCAGTTCTTC
CDR3: CASSPSVTNNEQFF

D: -
V: TRBV11-2
size: few
J: TRBJ2-3
DNA: TGTGCCAGCAGCTTAACGTATGATACGCAGTATTTT
CDR3: CASSLTYDTQYF

D: TRBD2
V: TRBV10-3
size: few
J: TRBJ2-1
DNA: TGTGCCATCAGTTCCCTGCGTGGGACTAGCATTTCCAATGAGCAGTTCTTC
CDR3: CAISSLRGTSISNEQFF

D: -
V: TRBV20-1
size: -
J: TRBJ1-5
DNA: TGCAGTGCTAGAGATCCATCTAGCAATCAGCCCCAGCATTTT
CDR3: CSARDPSSNQPQHF

D: -
V: TRBV12-3/TRBV12-4
size: -
J: TRBJ2-3
DNA: TGTGCCAGCAGTCGGCCCAGGCAGGGTCAAGATACGCAGTATTTT
CDR3: CASSRPRQGQDTQYF

D: TRBD1
V: TRBV5-1
size: -
J: TRBJ2-2
DNA: TGCGCCAGCAGCTTGGCCAGGACAGGGCGGACCGGGGAGCTGTTTTTT
CDR3: CASSLARTGRTGELFF